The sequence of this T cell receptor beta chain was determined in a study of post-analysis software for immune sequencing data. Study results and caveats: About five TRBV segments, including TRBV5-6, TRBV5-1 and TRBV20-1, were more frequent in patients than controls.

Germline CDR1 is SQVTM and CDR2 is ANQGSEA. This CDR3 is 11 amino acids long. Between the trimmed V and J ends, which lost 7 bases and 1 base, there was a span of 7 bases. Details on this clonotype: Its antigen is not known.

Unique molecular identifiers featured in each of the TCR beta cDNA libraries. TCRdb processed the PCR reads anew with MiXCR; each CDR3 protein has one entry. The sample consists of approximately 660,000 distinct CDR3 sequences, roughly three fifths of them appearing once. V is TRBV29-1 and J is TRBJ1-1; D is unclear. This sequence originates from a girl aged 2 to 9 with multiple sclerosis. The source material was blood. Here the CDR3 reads CSALWNTEAFF. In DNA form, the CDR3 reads TGCAGCGCACTCTGGAACACTGAAGCTTTCTTT.